Listed here are 25 T cell receptor beta chains from one sample, sequenced in a study of shared clonotypes between healthy human individuals. TCRdb's copy holds only in-frame clones and misses some; the assay was immunoSEQ multiplex PCR. Here the sample spans around 600,000 clones, more than 95% being singletons. Sequencing input: naive CD4+ T cells sorted from blood. Subset in this sample: CD45RA+ positively selected. These receptors all stem from a woman in her twenties or thirties in good health.

The V and J genes are TRBV28 and TRBJ1-4; D remains unclear. This CDR3 is 17 amino acids long. CDR1 is MDHEN and CDR2 is SYDVKM in the germline V gene. The V end lost 4 bases, the J end lost 3 bases, and 18 bases lay between the germline ends. The CDR3 DNA sequence: TGTGCCAGCAGTTCCCTTTCGATTCCTAGGGCTAATGAAAAACTGTTTTTT. It encodes CASSSLSIPRANEKLFF.

The chain combines TRBV2 with TRBJ1-1, with D possibly matching TRBD1 (6 bases). Germline CDR1 SNHLY, CDR2 FYNNEI. Trimming took 8 bases from V and 2 from J, leaving 12 bases between them. CDR3 length equals 13 residues. The CDR3 nucleotides are TGTGCCAGCTCCCCACAGGGAAACACTGAAGCTTTCTTT. Protein product: CASSPQGNTEAFF.

This chain links TRBV28 with TRBJ1-5; D gene uncertain. This CDR3 has 12 amino acids. V was pared by 8 bases and J by 9 bases, with 14 bases between. In germline, CDR1 is MDHEN, CDR2 SYDVKM. The CDR3 protein is CASFSGVPPQHF. Written as DNA, the CDR3 is TGTGCCAGCTTCTCCGGGGTACCGCCCCAGCATTTT.

The rearrangement joins TRBV15 to TRBJ2-5, with 11 bases lining up with TRBD2. Trimming cost V 0 bases and J 7 bases; bases outside gene matches: 13. The length of the CDR3 is 18 residues. CDR1 and CDR2 from the germline V gene are LNHNV and YYDKDF (reference sequence). The CDR3 DNA sequence: TGTGCCACCAGCAGAGATGCATCTAGCGGGGGGACTTCGGGGACCCAGTACTTC. This gives the protein CATSRDASSGGTSGTQYF. Full variable domain (missing parts from reference TRBV15 and TRBJ2-5): DAMVIQNPRYQVTQFGKPVTLSCSQTLNHNVMYWYQQKSSQAPKLLFHYYDKDFNNEADTPDNFQSRRPNTSFCFLDIRSPGLGDTAMYLCATSRDASSGGTSGTQYFGPGTRLLVL.

In its sample, this clone was seen once. The V gene is TRBV7-9, the J gene TRBJ2-7; TRBD1 is a possible D gene (5 bases). The CDR3 totals 13 residues. Trimming left V 5 bases short and J 3 bases short, with 11 bases between. From germline, CDR1 is SEHNR and CDR2 FQNEAQ (reference sequence). The CDR3 DNA reads TGTGCCAGCAGCCGAACAGGATACTACGAGCAGTACTTC. Protein sequence: CASSRTGYYEQYF.

DNA of the CDR3: TGTGCCAGCAGCTCGACCGGGACTGAAGATACGCAGTATTTT. Encoded protein: CASSSTGTEDTQYF. The chain is built from TRBV5-4 and TRBJ2-3, with D maybe TRBD2 (6 bases). There are 14 residues in the CDR3. Germline V gene lookup returns CDR1 SGHNT and CDR2 YYREEE (reference sequence). Trimming left V 3 bases short and J 5 bases short, with 13 bases between.

The gene calls are TRBV7-9 and TRBJ1-6; D uncertain. Trimming pared 7 bases from V and 6 bases from J, leaving 13 bases between. The length of the CDR3 is 14 residues. Germline V gene sequence: CDR1 SEHNR, CDR2 FQNEAQ (reference sequence). The CDR3 loop reads CASTLMDANSPLHF. The CDR3 bases are TGTGCCAGCACCCTCATGGACGCTAATTCACCCCTCCACTTT.

CDR3 coding DNA: TGTGCCATCAGTGAGTCTGGGGACGGTAAAAACATTCAGTACTTC. Translating gives CAISESGDGKNIQYF. The chain uses TRBV10-3 and TRBJ2-4; D may match TRBD1 or TRBD2 (5 bases each). Germline CDR1 and CDR2: ENHRY and SYGVKD. With 0 bases removed from V and 4 bases from J, the gap between germline ends came to 10 bases. The CDR3 is made up of 15 amino acids.

V is TRBV19 and J is TRBJ2-5; 9 bases align to TRBD2. The CDR3 spans 15 residues. CDR1 is LNHDA and CDR2 is SQIVND in the germline V gene (reference sequence). J gave up 5 bases and V 5 bases, and 9 bases lay outside the gene matches. CDR3 loop: CASSPFSGSGETQYF. CDR3 sequence (DNA): TGTGCCAGTAGTCCCTTTAGCGGGAGTGGGGAGACCCAGTACTTC. Together with reference TRBV19 and TRBJ2-5, the CDR3 gives the full variable domain: DGGITQSPKYLFRKEGQNVTLSCEQNLNHDAMYWYRQDPGQGLRLIYYSQIVNDFQKGDIAEGYSVSREKKESFPLTVTSAQKNPTAFYLCASSPFSGSGETQYFGPGTRLLVL.

This clone was seen only once. The V and J genes are TRBV7-3 and TRBJ1-1; unclear D gene. Trimming took off 5 bases at V and 1 base at J, with 8 bases between the two ends. There are 13 residues in the CDR3. CDR1 and CDR2 (germline): SGHTA, FQGTGA. CDR3 protein: CASSPTRNTEAFF. The CDR3 coding sequence is TGTGCCAGCAGCCCAACAAGGAACACTGAAGCTTTCTTT.

J is TRBJ2-3 and V is TRBV25-1; D unresolved. This CDR3 spans 15 amino acids. The germline V gene has CDR1 MGHDK and CDR2 SYGVNS. Trimming left V 3 bases short and J 3 bases short, with 13 bases between. In DNA, the CDR3 is TGTGCCAGCAGTGACTCCCGTGGCTCGACAGATACGCAGTATTTT. Translating it yields CASSDSRGSTDTQYF.

The chain couples TRBV4-1 to TRBJ2-1, with TRBD2 matching over 10 bases. The CDR3 length is 17 residues. Trimming removed 0 bases from V and 8 bases from J; junction bases left unmatched: 10. The V gene's germline CDR1 is MGHRA and CDR2 YSYEKL. The CDR3 DNA is TGCGCCAGCAGCCAAGATCTAGCGGGAGCCACCGGGGATGAGCAGTTCTTC. Its translation is CASSQDLAGATGDEQFF.

The chain has TRBV7-9 and TRBJ2-3; D may be TRBD1 or TRBD2 (5 bases each). V lost 5 bases, J lost 3 bases, and 18 bases lay in between. Germline V gene lookup returns CDR1 SEHNR and CDR2 FQNEAQ (reference sequence). The CDR3 spans 16 residues. CDR3 in amino acids: CASSPAPGRLTDTQYF. Here the CDR3 DNA reads TGTGCCAGCAGCCCTGCCCCGGGACGCCTTACAGATACGCAGTATTTT. Based on the CDR3 plus reference TRBV7-9 and TRBJ2-3, the full variable domain is DTGVSQNPRHKITKRGQNVTFRCDPISEHNRLYWYRQTLGQGPEFLTYFQNEAQLEKSRLLSDRFSAERPKGSFSTLEIQRTEQGDSAMYLCASSPAPGRLTDTQYFGPGTRLTVL.

V is TRBV9 and J is TRBJ2-1; D remains ambiguous. CDR1 and CDR2 from the germline V gene are SGDLS and YYNGEE. Trimming pared 0 bases from V and 0 bases from J, leaving 10 bases between. The CDR3 runs 16 residues. Written as DNA, the CDR3 is TGTGCCAGCAGCGTAGGTGCCGAAAGCTCCTACAATGAGCAGTTCTTC. Its translation: CASSVGAESSYNEQFF.

This sequence joins TRBV5-8 and TRBJ2-4; a possible D gene is TRBD2 (5 bases). Trimming removed 1 base at V and 7 bases at J, with 9 bases between. Germline CDR1 and CDR2: SGHTS and YDEGEE. This CDR3 region has 13 residues. The CDR3 bases are TGTGCCAGCAGCTTGTCCGGGGTGAACATTCAGTACTTC. It yields the protein CASSLSGVNIQYF. Complete variable domain (other parts from reference TRBV5-8 and TRBJ2-4): EAGVTQSPTHLIKTRGQQATLRCSPISGHTSVYWYQQALGLGLQFLLWYDEGEERNRGNFPPRFSGRQFPNYSSELNVNALELEDSALYLCASSLSGVNIQYFGAGTRLSVL.

The chain combines TRBV19 with TRBJ1-1; no clear D gene. Germline-derived CDR1 and CDR2 are LNHDA and SQIVND (reference sequence). The CDR3 totals 13 residues. The V end was cut by 1 base, the J end by 5 bases, with 8 bases between. The CDR3 nucleotides are TGTGCCAGTAGTATAGCTTATGGGACTGAAGCTTTCTTT. This gives the protein CASSIAYGTEAFF.

This rearrangement joins TRBV2 to TRBJ1-1; D might be TRBD1 (5 bases). Trimming removed 6 bases at V and 0 bases at J, with 11 bases between. The CDR3 is 14 amino acids. CDR1 and CDR2 (germline): SNHLY, FYNNEI. CDR3 residues: CASRGRFMNTEAFF. The CDR3 DNA reads TGTGCCAGCAGGGGACGGTTTATGAACACTGAAGCTTTCTTT.

This chain joins TRBV18 and TRBJ1-1, with D unresolved. V was trimmed by 2 bases and J by 2 bases, leaving 9 bases between them. This CDR3 region has 14 residues. Germline V CDR1 and CDR2: KGHSH, LQKENI. CDR3 protein: CASSPSETNTEAFF. The CDR3, as DNA: TGTGCCAGCTCACCATCAGAAACCAACACTGAAGCTTTCTTT.

The V gene is TRBV28, the J gene TRBJ2-7; 7 bases line up with TRBD2. The CDR3 sequence is 12 residues long. CDR1 is MDHEN, CDR2 SYDVKM, per germline. Trimming removed 7 bases from V and 10 bases from J; junction bases left unmatched: 10. CDR3 region: CASTNPGLRQYF. CDR3 DNA: TGTGCCAGCACTAATCCGGGACTAAGACAGTACTTC. The entire variable domain, with the rest obtained from reference TRBV28 and TRBJ2-7, is as follows: DVKVTQSSRYLVKRTGEKVFLECVQDMDHENMFWYRQDPGLGLRLIYFSYDVKMKEKGDIPEGYSVSREKKERFSLILESASTNQTSMYLCASTNPGLRQYFGPGTRLTVT.

The rearrangement links TRBV2 to TRBJ1-1; D gene ambiguous. This CDR3 spans 15 amino acids. Deletions cut 6 bases from V and 3 bases from J, with 17 bases between. Germline CDR1 SNHLY, CDR2 FYNNEI. Written as DNA, the CDR3 is TGTGCCAGCAGCGGAATGGACCCAAGGGACACTGAAGCTTTCTTT. Translated: CASSGMDPRDTEAFF.

This chain connects TRBV19 to TRBJ1-1, with no clear D. Germline V gene sequence: CDR1 LNHDA, CDR2 SQIVND (reference sequence). The CDR3 consists of 15 residues. V was cut by 3 bases and J by 4 bases, with 15 bases left in between. The CDR3 DNA reads TGTGCCAGTAGTATTGCCAGTGGGTCGGGCACTGAAGCTTTCTTT. Translated: CASSIASGSGTEAFF.

The rearrangement links TRBV5-1 to TRBJ1-1, with 7 bases matching TRBD1. Per the germline V gene, CDR1 is SGHRS and CDR2 is YFSETQ. CDR3 length: 12 amino acids. V lost 0 bases and J lost 10; bases outside the gene matches: 3. The CDR3 reads CASSLEQGLAFF. For the CDR3, the DNA is TGCGCCAGCAGCTTGGAACAGGGGTTAGCTTTCTTT.

This sequence joins TRBV5-5 and TRBJ1-2, with TRBD1 as a possible D gene (6 bases). The V and J ends lost 1 base and 4 bases respectively, with 8 bases between them. Germline V gene lookup returns CDR1 SGHKS and CDR2 YYEKEE (reference sequence). CDR3 length: 13 amino acids. The CDR3 nucleotides are TGTGCCAGCAGCTTGAGGGGGACCTATGGCTACACCTTC. It codes for CASSLRGTYGYTF.

The J gene is TRBJ1-4, the V gene TRBV27, with 8 nucleotides matching TRBD1. V shed 2 bases, J shed 8 bases, and the junction held 4 bases outside the gene matches. This CDR3 is 14 amino acids long. Looked up from germline, CDR1 is MNHEY and CDR2 is SMNVEV (reference sequence). In nucleotides, the CDR3 is TGTGCCAGCAGTTTACAGGGGGCTGGAGAAAAACTGTTTTTT. Translating gives CASSLQGAGEKLFF.

V and J are TRBV7-9 and TRBJ2-3; maybe TRBD1 (5 bases). This CDR3 is built from 16 residues. The V gene's germline CDR1 is SEHNR and CDR2 FQNEAQ (reference sequence). V was trimmed by 1 base and J by 6 bases, leaving 17 bases between them. The CDR3 loop is CASSLDMTSYRDTQYF. The DNA for the CDR3 is TGTGCCAGCAGCTTAGACATGACTTCCTACAGGGATACGCAGTATTTT.